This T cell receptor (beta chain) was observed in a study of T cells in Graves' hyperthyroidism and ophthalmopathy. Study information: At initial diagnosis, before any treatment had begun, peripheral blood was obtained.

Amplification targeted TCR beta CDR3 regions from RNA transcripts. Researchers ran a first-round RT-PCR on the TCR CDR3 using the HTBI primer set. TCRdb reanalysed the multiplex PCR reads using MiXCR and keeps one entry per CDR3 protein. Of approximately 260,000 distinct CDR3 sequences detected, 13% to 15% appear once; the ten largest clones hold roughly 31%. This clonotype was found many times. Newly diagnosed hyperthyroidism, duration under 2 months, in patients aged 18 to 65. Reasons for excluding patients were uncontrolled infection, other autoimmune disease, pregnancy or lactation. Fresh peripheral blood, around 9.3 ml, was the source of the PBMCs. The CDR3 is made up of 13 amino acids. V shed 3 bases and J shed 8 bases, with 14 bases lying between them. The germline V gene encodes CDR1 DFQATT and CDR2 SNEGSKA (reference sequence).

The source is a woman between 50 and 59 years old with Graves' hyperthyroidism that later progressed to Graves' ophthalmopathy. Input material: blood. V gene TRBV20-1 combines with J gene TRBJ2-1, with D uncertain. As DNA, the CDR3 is TGCAGTGCTAGTTGGACCCGAGGCGATGAGCAGTTCTTC. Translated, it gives CSASWTRGDEQFF.